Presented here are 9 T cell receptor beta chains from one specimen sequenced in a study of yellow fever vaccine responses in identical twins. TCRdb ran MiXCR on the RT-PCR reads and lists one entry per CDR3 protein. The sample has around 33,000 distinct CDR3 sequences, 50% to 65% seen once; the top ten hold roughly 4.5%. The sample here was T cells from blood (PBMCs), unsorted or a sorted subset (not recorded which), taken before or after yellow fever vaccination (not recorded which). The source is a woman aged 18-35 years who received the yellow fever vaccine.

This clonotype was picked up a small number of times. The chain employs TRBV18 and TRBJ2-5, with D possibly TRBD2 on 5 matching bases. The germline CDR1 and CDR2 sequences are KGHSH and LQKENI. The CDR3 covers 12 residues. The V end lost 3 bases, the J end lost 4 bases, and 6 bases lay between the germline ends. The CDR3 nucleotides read TGTGCCAGCTCACCGGCGGGAGAGACCCAGTACTTC. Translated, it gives CASSPAGETQYF.

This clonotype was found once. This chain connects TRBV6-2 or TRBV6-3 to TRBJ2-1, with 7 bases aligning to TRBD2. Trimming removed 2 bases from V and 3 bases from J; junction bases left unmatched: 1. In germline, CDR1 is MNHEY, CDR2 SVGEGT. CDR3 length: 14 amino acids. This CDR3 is CASSYASGYNEQFF. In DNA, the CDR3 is TGTGCCAGCAGTTACGCTAGCGGCTACAATGAGCAGTTCTTC.

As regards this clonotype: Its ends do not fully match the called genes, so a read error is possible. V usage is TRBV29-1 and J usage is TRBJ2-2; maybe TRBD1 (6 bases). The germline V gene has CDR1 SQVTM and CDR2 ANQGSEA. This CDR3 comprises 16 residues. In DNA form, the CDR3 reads TGCAGCGCTACCCAGGGGAGTGTCGCGAACACCGGGGAGCTTTTTTTT. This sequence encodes CSATQGSVANTGELFF.

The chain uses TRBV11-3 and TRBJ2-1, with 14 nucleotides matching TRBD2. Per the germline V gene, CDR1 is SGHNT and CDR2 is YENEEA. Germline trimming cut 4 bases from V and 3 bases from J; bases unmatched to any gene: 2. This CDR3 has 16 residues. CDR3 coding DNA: TGTGCCAGCAGCTCGGGACTAGCGGGAGTCTACAATGAGCAGTTCTTC. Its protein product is CASSSGLAGVYNEQFF.

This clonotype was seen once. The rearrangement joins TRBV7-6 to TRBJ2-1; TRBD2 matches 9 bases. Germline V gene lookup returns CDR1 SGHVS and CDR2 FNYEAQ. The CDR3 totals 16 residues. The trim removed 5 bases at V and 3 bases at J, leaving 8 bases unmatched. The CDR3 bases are TGTGCCAGCAGCGAGAGGGGAGCGGGGGGCTACAATGAGCAGTTCTTC. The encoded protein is CASSERGAGGYNEQFF.

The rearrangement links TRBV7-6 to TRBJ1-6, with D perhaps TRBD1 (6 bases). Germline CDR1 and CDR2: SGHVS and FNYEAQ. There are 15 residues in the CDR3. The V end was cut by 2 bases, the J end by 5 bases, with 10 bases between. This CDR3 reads CASSLYRDNNSPLHF. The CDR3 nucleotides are TGTGCCAGCAGCTTATACAGGGACAATAATTCACCCCTCCACTTT.

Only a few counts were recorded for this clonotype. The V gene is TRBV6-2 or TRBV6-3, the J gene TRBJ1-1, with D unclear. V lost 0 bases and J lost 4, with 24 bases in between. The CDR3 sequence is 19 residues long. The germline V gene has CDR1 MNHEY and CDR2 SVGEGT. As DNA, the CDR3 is TGTGCCAGCAGTTACTCTCGAAGGTTGGGGTTGCTTAAGGGCACTGAAGCTTTCTTT. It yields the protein CASSYSRRLGLLKGTEAFF.

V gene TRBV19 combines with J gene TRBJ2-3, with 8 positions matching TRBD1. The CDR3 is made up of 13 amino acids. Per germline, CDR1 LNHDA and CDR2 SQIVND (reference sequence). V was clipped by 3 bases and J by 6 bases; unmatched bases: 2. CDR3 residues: CASSIRDRDTQYF. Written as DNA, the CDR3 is TGTGCCAGTAGTATCCGGGACAGGGATACGCAGTATTTT.

As DNA, the CDR3 is TGCAGCTCCAGACAGGGGAATTTCATGAACACTGAAGCTTTCTTT. Its translation: CSSRQGNFMNTEAFF. The chain is built from TRBV29-1 and TRBJ1-1, with TRBD1 matching over 8 bases. CDR3 length equals 15 residues. Germline V gives CDR1 SQVTM, CDR2 ANQGSEA. Trimming cost V 8 bases and J 0 bases; bases outside gene matches: 11.